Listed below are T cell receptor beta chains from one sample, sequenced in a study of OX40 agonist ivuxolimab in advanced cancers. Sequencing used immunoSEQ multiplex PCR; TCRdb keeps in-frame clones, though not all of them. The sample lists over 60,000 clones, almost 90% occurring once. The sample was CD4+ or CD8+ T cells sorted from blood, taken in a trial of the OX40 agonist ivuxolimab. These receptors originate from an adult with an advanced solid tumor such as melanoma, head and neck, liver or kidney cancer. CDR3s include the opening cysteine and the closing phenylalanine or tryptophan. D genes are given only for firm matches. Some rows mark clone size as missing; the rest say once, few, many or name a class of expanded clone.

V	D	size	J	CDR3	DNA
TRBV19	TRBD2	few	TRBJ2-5	CASSRGGGEETQYF	TGTGCCAGTAGTAGGGGGGGAGGGGAGGAGACCCAGTACTTC
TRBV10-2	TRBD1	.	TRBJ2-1	CASSEFVGGRNEQFF	TGCGCCAGCAGTGAGTTTGTAGGGGGCAGGAATGAGCAGTTCTTC
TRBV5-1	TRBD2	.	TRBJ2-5	CASRGLAGAETQYF	TGCGCCAGCAGGGGACTAGCGGGAGCAGAGACCCAGTACTTC
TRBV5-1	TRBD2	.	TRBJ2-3	CASSLQSSGGTTDTQYF	TGCGCCAGCAGCTTACAATCTAGCGGGGGGACCACAGATACGCAGTATTTT
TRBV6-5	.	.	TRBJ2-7	CASSYPSSVSGYEQYF	TGTGCCAGCAGTTACCCGTCTAGCGTCAGTGGCTACGAGCAGTACTTC
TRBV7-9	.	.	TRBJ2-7	CASSLVGLDEQYF	TGTGCCAGCAGCTTAGTGGGGTTGGACGAGCAGTACTTC
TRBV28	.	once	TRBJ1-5	CASSLAGSIGNQPQHF	TGTGCCAGCAGTTTGGCAGGGAGTATCGGCAATCAGCCCCAGCATTTT
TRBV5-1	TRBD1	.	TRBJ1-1	CASSIGTANTEAFF	TGCGCCAGCAGCATCGGGACAGCAAACACTGAAGCTTTCTTT
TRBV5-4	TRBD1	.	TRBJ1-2	CASSQGQEVYGYTF	TGTGCCAGCAGCCAAGGACAGGAGGTCTATGGCTACACCTTC
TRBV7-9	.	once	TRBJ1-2	CASSYAGAYNGYTF	TGTGCCAGCAGTTACGCAGGGGCATATAATGGCTACACCTTC
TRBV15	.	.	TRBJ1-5	CATSRGGLNQPQHF	TGTGCCACCAGCAGAGGAGGGTTAAATCAGCCCCAGCATTTT
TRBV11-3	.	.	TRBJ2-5	CASSLGYQETQYF	TGTGCCAGCAGCTTGGGGTACCAAGAGACCCAGTACTTC
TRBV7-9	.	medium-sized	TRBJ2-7	CASSPKGPYEQYF	TGTGCCAGCAGCCCTAAAGGCCCCTACGAGCAGTACTTC
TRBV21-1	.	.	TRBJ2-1	CARHPIRGVVNNEQFF	TGTGCCAGACACCCAATACGTGGGGTCGTAAACAATGAGCAGTTCTTC
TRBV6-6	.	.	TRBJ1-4	CASSHGPEKLFF	TGTGCCAGCAGCCACGGACCGGAAAAACTGTTTTTT
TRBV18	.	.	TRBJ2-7	CASSQRQAGGYEQYF	TGTGCCAGCTCACAACGCCAGGCAGGCGGCTACGAGCAGTACTTC
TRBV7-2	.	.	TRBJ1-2	CASSLGVVGELGYGYTF	TGTGCCAGCAGCTTAGGGGTCGTGGGAGAATTGGGCTATGGCTACACCTTC
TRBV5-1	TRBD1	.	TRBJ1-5	CASSPGGSNQPQHF	TGCGCCAGCAGCCCAGGGGGAAGCAATCAGCCCCAGCATTTT
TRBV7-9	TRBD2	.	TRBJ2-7	CASTPIWGGLSYEQYF	TGTGCCAGCACCCCGATATGGGGAGGGCTCTCCTACGAGCAGTACTTC
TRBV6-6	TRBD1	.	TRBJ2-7	CASSRGQRPDYEQYF	TGTGCCAGCAGTCGGGGACAGCGCCCGGACTACGAGCAGTACTTC
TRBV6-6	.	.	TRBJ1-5	CASTKEGSDKPQHF	TGTGCCAGCACCAAGGAGGGAAGCGATAAGCCCCAGCATTTT
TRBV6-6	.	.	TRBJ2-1	CASSYSRGGFYNEQFF	TGTGCCAGCAGTTACTCGAGGGGGGGGTTCTACAATGAGCAGTTCTTC
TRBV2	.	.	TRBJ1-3	CASSVWRNTIYF	TGTGCCAGCAGTGTCTGGCGGAACACCATATATTTT
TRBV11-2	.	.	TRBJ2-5	CASSPLRQQETQYF	TGTGCCAGCAGCCCCCTGCGGCAGCAAGAGACCCAGTACTTC
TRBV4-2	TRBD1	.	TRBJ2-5	CASSQGDRDQETQYF	TGTGCCAGCAGCCAAGGGGACAGGGATCAAGAGACCCAGTACTTC
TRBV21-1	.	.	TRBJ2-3	CASSAPGTGGTDTQYF	TGTGCCAGCAGCGCTCCCGGGACAGGGGGGACAGATACGCAGTATTTT
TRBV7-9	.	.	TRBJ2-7	CASSLAVGSSYEQYF	TGTGCCAGCAGCTTAGCGGTAGGGAGCTCCTACGAGCAGTACTTC
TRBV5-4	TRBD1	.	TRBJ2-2	CASSLEGALTGELFF	TGTGCCAGCAGCTTGGAGGGGGCCCTCACCGGGGAGCTGTTTTTT
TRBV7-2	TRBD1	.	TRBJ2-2	CASSLRGQGAVGELFF	TGTGCCAGCAGCTTACGAGGACAGGGGGCGGTCGGGGAGCTGTTTTTT
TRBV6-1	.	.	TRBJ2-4	CASSVQGLMAKNIQYF	TGTGCCAGCAGTGTTCAGGGTCTAATGGCCAAAAACATTCAGTACTTC
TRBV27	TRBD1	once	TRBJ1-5	CASSPPGRGLQPQHF	TGTGCCAGCAGTCCACCAGGCAGGGGGCTTCAGCCCCAGCATTTT
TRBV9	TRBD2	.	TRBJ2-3	CASSTRGLAGDTDTQYF	TGTGCCAGCAGCACCCGGGGACTAGCGGGCGACACAGATACGCAGTATTTT
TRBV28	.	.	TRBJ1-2	CASSFLRSNYGYTF	TGTGCCAGCAGTTTTCTTAGGAGTAACTATGGCTACACCTTC
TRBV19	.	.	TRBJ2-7	CASSTRHRGEQYF	TGTGCCAGTAGTACCCGTCATCGGGGCGAGCAGTACTTC
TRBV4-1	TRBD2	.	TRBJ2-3	CASSQDKTSGTPRAADTQYF	TGCGCCAGCAGCCAAGATAAGACTAGCGGGACACCCAGGGCCGCAGATACGCAGTATTTT
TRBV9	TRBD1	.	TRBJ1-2	CASSTPGGDYGYTF	TGTGCCAGCAGCACACCAGGGGGGGACTATGGCTACACCTTC
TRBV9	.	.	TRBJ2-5	CASSVDSGETQYF	TGTGCCAGCAGCGTAGACAGTGGCGAGACCCAGTACTTC
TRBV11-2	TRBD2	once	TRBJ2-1	CASSLEGLAGVDEQFF	TGTGCCAGCAGCTTAGAGGGACTAGCGGGGGTGGATGAGCAGTTCTTC
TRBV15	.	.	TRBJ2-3	CATKKGSADTQYF	TGTGCCACCAAAAAGGGGTCGGCAGATACGCAGTATTTT
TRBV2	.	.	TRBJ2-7	CASRTGSVSYEQYF	TGTGCCAGCAGGACGGGCTCCGTCTCCTACGAGCAGTACTTC
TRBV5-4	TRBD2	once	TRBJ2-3	CASSLRLAGELDTQYF	TGTGCCAGCAGCTTGAGACTAGCGGGAGAACTAGATACGCAGTATTTT
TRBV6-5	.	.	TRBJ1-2	CASSARTYGYTF	TGTGCCAGCAGTGCTAGGACATATGGCTACACCTTC
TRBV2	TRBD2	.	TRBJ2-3	CASSSLPWSSGGGTDTQYF	TGTGCCAGCAGTTCCTTACCCTGGTCTAGCGGGGGGGGCACAGATACGCAGTATTTT
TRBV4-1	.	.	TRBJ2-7	CASSQYQGNSYEQYF	TGCGCCAGCAGCCAGTATCAGGGGAACTCCTACGAGCAGTACTTC
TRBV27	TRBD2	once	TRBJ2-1	CASSPWTSGGAVGYNEQFF	TGTGCCAGCAGTCCATGGACTAGCGGAGGAGCCGTGGGGTACAATGAGCAGTTCTTC
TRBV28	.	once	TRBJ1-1	CASSPGDNPTEAFF	TGTGCCAGCAGTCCGGGGGACAACCCGACTGAAGCTTTCTTT
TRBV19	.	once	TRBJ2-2	CASTPTPAGNTGELFF	TGTGCCAGTACCCCGACACCCGCCGGCAACACCGGGGAGCTGTTTTTT
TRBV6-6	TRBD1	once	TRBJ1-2	CASARGTGGGNGYTF	TGTGCCAGCGCCCGGGGGACAGGGGGAGGGAATGGCTACACCTTC
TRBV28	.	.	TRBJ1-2	CASSAGTPHGYTF	TGTGCCAGCAGCGCAGGAACTCCCCATGGCTACACCTTC
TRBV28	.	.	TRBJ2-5	CATASIQGWETQYF	TGTGCCACAGCCTCTATACAGGGTTGGGAGACCCAGTACTTC
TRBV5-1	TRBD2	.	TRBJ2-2	CASSPGSGVNTGELFF	TGCGCCAGCAGCCCGGGTAGCGGGGTGAACACCGGGGAGCTGTTTTTT
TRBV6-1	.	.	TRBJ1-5	CASRALVVNQPQHF	TGTGCCAGCAGGGCCCTCGTCGTCAATCAGCCCCAGCATTTT
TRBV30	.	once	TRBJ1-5	CAWTSGWEQPQHF	TGTGCCTGGACCTCAGGGTGGGAACAGCCCCAGCATTTT
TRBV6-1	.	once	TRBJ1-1	CASSERVGAFF	TGTGCCAGCAGTGAAAGGGTAGGAGCTTTCTTT
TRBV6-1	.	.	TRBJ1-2	CASTPLSFLYGYTF	TGTGCCAGCACCCCCCTCAGCTTCCTATATGGCTACACCTTC
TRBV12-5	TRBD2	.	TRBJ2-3	CASGPSGGTDTQYF	TGTGCTAGTGGCCCTAGCGGGGGCACAGATACGCAGTATTTT
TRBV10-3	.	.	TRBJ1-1	CAIRPGSNTEAFF	TGTGCCATCAGGCCCGGATCGAACACTGAAGCTTTCTTT
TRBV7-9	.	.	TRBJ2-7	CASSFQNEQYF	TGTGCCAGCAGCTTTCAGAACGAGCAGTACTTC
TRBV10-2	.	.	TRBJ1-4	CASSETGANEKLFF	TGCGCCAGCAGCGAAACCGGGGCTAATGAAAAACTGTTTTTT
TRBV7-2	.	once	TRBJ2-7	CASSLGTGFLREQYF	TGTGCCAGCAGCTTAGGCACAGGTTTCCTACGCGAGCAGTACTTC